The following is a T cell receptor beta chain sequence with its context. Its antigen remains undetermined. Base qualities were left out, and no much larger clone turns up one base away. This sample is part of a study of cytomegalovirus exposure and HLA in healthy donors (dated by TCRdb to 2016 to 2017). General notes on the study: In an earlier analysis of 450 to 750 of the donors, around 300 Gb of sequence data and just under 120 million unique TCR beta sequences from roughly 180 million T cells were reported. Approximately 310 gigabases of sequencing data and approximately 93 million unique TCR sequences were included in an early release covering roughly 700 HLA-typed donors. Among the approximately 430 genotyped donors, roughly 80% belonged to the genetic ancestry cluster associated with self-reported Caucasian donors. The study was designed to test whether signatures of past pathogen exposure could be identified by cataloging public T cell receptors. The T cell repertoires of some 670 subjects were profiled by immunosequencing and related to cytomegalovirus serostatus. Along with the roughly 610-subject first cohort, a separate validation cohort of more than 90 different subjects was used. High-throughput TCR immunosequencing, statistical association of individual TCRs with disease status, and machine learning were combined to predict cytomegalovirus infection status. A later analysis re-analyzed previously published TCR beta repertoires from 666 donors and added high-resolution HLA genotyping to study TCR occurrence patterns. In the later analysis, no new phenotypic data were used to find candidate immune exposures; instead, reliance was placed on TCR beta sequences and their occurrence across donors. An earlier analysis of several hundred of the donors used high-throughput TCR beta sequencing to judge whether each TCR beta V gene segment behaved as functional or pseudogenic. Donor age, sex, ethnicity and CMV serostatus were collected together with the repertoire data. Genome-wide SNP genotypes for about 65% of the 666 donors were used in a later genetic analysis, which treated that subset as a discovery cohort. Every repertoire in the discovery cohort had been generated on one and the same sequencing platform. HLA typing included class I and class II loci at four-digit resolution. The number of donors typed differed by locus, with about 620-630 for A, B, C, DRB1 and DQB1, roughly 550 for DQA1, 600 to 610 for DPA1, and approximately 470 for DPB1. Roughly five DR-DQ haplotypes were handled as single units for association and clustering because linkage in the cohort was strong. Among some 400 genotyped donors of the cohort, an average of roughly 230,000 unique TCR beta nucleotide sequences was sequenced per donor, of which 15% to 20% were non-productive.

General findings and caveats noted by the study authors: The authors suggested that the approach could potentially be extended to other disease states and immunological phenotypes. Several of the top co-occurrence clusters appeared to be linked to parvovirus B19, influenza, CMV and Epstein-Barr virus, according to a later analysis. Because HLA typing was missing for some donors at each locus, association tests included only the typed subset. Compared with the 666-donor mean, donors in an Asian-associated ancestry cluster had fewer N-insertions in productive TCRs, according to a later genetic analysis. In a later analysis, HLA-associated TCR beta chains were found to be more clonally expanded and to have lower generation probabilities than equally common non-associated chains. Immune exposure information for the cohort was limited to CMV serostatus. An association between a missense DCLRE1C variant and V-gene and J-gene trimming of TCR beta chains was found in a later genetic analysis and replicated in an independent cohort. Broadly in line with IMGT annotations, most TCR beta V segments showed up in productive rearrangements about 87% or about 30% of the time in an earlier analysis of a few hundred of the donors. A further reported finding was that TCR beta sequences accurately predicted the HLA-A and HLA-B alleles for most subjects in the first cohort. When HLA alleles, especially DR and DQ, strongly co-occurred, attributing TCR associations to individual alleles was difficult. In this cohort, only TCR beta chains were sequenced, and detectable features were limited by the absence of alpha or paired-chain data. At a false discovery rate of 0.05, a later analysis linked some 18,000 TCR beta sequences to specific HLA alleles. According to a later analysis, most CMV-associated TCR beta chains appeared to be HLA-restricted, and the HLA associations seemed to be driven largely by CMV exposure. A cluster of highly shared sequence variants was judged likely to be a technical artifact of the sequencing pipeline. Some 16 rarely observed V segments, including chromosome 9 orphons, were excluded from the earlier analysis of a few hundred of the donors because counts were too low. The study gave a list of roughly 150 TCR beta chains associated with cytomegalovirus. Roughly uniform sequencing depth across donors was assumed in presence/absence analyses, although this assumption may not hold. A few of the identified cytomegalovirus-associated TCR beta chains were confirmed in vitro to be specific for cytomegalovirus antigens. Linkage disequilibrium might explain the correlated functional status among segregating V segments, but an unknown experimental factor could not be ruled out. According to a later analysis, TCR association rates differed among HLA loci, with DRB1 alleles showing the most associated TCRs and HLA-C alleles showing the fewest. In both the original and validation cohorts, the classifier was reported to diagnose cytomegalovirus status with high specificity and sensitivity. Most TCR sequences were observed very rarely across donors, whereas some public TCRs were present in many individuals.

Libraries were built with the immunoSEQ multiplex PCR assay. A mixture of 60 forward primers for TCR Vbeta segments and 13 reverse primers for TCR Jbeta segments was used in the multiplex PCR. A multiplex PCR assay on genomic DNA amplified the CDR3 region of rearranged TCR beta genes. The amplified TCR beta libraries were sequenced on the Illumina HiSeq System as 87-base-pair reads. The authors' pipeline ran thus. Across the 700 or so repertoires, a later analysis counted 80 million or so unique TCR beta chains, approximately 12 million of which were shared by at least two donors. A nearest-neighbor algorithm error-corrected the raw reads and collapsed the reads into unique sequences, merging closely related sequences to remove PCR and sequencing errors. To assign V, D and J gene segments, CDR3 sequences were aligned to IMGT reference sequences. For a sequence to be retained, at least a six-nucleotide match to both a V gene segment and a J gene segment was required. A rearrangement counted as productive if the CDR3 had no stop codons and remained in frame with V and J, and every other rearrangement counted as non-productive. CDR3 was defined according to IMGT convention as the region running from the second conserved V-encoded cysteine to the conserved J-encoded phenylalanine. In an earlier analysis of approximately 500 of the donors, sequences lacking an unambiguous match to a single V gene segment were excluded. In an earlier analysis of around 590 of the donors, a V segment was called functional when productive rearrangements were above 56.7%, and segregating when the standard deviation between donors exceeded 5%. A statistical classification framework was built for diagnosing cytomegalovirus status from the catalog of TCR beta chain sequences. In a later analysis, V and J genes were assigned by comparing TCR nucleotide sequences against IMGT/GENE-DB human TR gene sequences. In a later analysis, CDR3 sequences and most-parsimonious VDJ recombination scenarios were assigned using the TCRdist pipeline. In a later analysis, every TCR beta chain was defined by the combination of its CDR3 amino acid sequence and its V-gene family, and reads without a unique V-gene family were dropped. To address suspected cross-contamination and a sequencing artifact, a later analysis removed approximately 590 highly shared, low-generation-probability nucleotide sequences. In a later analysis, a clonal expansion index was calculated for each public chain from normalized within-repertoire ranks of inferred template counts. A later analysis computed generation probabilities with a VDJ recombination model fitted to out-of-frame rearrangements, and checked the results against IGoR. In a later analysis, TCR-TCR, TCR-HLA and TCR-CMV co-occurrence was scored with hypergeometric tests, and a repertoire-size bias correction was applied to TCR pairs. To estimate false discovery rates, a later analysis permuted the HLA or CMV assignments 20 times. In a later analysis, co-occurring TCRs were grouped using DBSCAN, with TCRdist sequence similarity added in when clustering inside HLA-allele-positive subsets. Repertoires with fewer than 30,000 or more than 120,000 public chains were left out of co-occurrence clustering, as were about 5 repertoires with anomalous nucleotide sharing. TCRdb provides this immuneACCESS table in a form limited to in-frame rearrangements. Some clones are lacking; in checked studies, under half of them reflect an unresolved V gene, and why the rest are absent is not known. V and J calls and clone size are as listed in that table; D and trimming were resolved from the DNA. This sample comprises 150,000 to 200,000 clones, roughly 76% of them detected only once. About 1.3% of the sample rests with the top ten.

In total, 630 or so healthy bone marrow donors made up the cohort. Cohort members were all nominally healthy when sampled, although unrecorded immune exposures were likely present. The donor tested CMV seronegative and was one of the 352 seronegative cohort members. Each donor provided a peripheral blood sample, and peripheral blood mononuclear cells were used for TCR beta sequencing. The Qiagen DNeasy Blood Extraction Kit was used to extract genomic DNA from the blood cell samples. The sequence was collected from a man in his 60s in good health and CMV-seronegative. The sequencing sample was made of PBMCs.

The bases are TGTGCCAGCAGTGTTAACAGGGGTACTTTTCAGCCCCAGCATTTT. It codes for CASSVNRGTFQPQHF. The rearrangement combines TRBV2 with TRBJ1-5; the junction holds 7 bases that match TRBD1. Ends trimmed: V by 4 bases, J by 6 bases; bases unmatched to a gene: 9. CDR1 is given as SNHLY and CDR2 as FYNNEI, both from the germline V gene. Spanning cysteine to phenylalanine, the CDR3 consists of 15 amino acids. Only the CDR3 region is kept as DNA, spanning 45 bases read in frame from base 1.